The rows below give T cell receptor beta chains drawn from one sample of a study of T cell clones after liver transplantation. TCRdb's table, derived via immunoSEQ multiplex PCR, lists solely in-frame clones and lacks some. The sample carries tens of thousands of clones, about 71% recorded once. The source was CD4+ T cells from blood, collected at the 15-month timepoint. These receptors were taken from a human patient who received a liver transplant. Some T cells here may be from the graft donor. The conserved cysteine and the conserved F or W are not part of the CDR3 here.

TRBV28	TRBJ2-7	ASSLSGYEQY
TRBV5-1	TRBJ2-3	ASSKGQGAGDTQY
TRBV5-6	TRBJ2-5	ASSGGARQETQY
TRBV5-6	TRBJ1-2	ASSLAGSWGYT
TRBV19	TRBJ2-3	ASSEIDRHPDTQY
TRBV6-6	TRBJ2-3	ASSYSASGNTDTQY
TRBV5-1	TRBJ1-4	ASSLGGANEKLF
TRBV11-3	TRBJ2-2	ASSLDNLWTGITGELF
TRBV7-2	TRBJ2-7	ASSLARGMSYEQY
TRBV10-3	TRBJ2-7	AISATDYEQY
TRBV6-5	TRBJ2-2	ASRGVGNTGELF
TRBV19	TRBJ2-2	ASSIVGELF
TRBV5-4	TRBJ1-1	ASSHRDRNEAF
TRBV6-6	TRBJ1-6	ASSLGQLNSPLH
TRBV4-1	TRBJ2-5	ASSLFGTGDGETQY
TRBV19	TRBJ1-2	ASVGRNYGYT
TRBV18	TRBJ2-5	ASSSGSRETQY
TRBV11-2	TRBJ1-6	ASSLRRQAAPSPLH
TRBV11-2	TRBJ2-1	ASSSRLAARNEQF
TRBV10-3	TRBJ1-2	AMSTGLEYGYT
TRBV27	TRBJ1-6	ASSFGRSSSYNSPLH
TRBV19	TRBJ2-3	ASSTRTSRATDTQY
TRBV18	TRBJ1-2	ASSPERSGGYT
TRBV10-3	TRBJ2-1	AINSGGYNEQF
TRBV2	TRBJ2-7	ASRLDGTYEQY
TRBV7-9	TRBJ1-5	ASSLHFSGQGGQPQH
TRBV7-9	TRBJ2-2	ASSSMGRTGELF
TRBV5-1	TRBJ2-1	ASRLLNEQF
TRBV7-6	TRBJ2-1	ASTSGTVAREQF
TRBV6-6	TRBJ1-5	ASSYGDQPQH
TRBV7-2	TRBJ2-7	ASSLVGTYEQY
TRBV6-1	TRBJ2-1	ASTGTSYNEQF
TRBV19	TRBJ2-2	ASSTASGNTGELF
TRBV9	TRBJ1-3	ASSPRHFSGNTIY
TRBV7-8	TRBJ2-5	ASSLARAAGVRETQY
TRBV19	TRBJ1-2	ASRFLNLDGYT
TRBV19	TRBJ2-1	ASSIRSGGSYNEQF
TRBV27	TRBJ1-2	ASYPWSNGYT
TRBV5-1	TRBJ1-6	ASSPRGSGTGGYNSPLH
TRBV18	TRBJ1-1	ASSPRSAGGENTEAF
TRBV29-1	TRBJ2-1	SVAGTSIEQF
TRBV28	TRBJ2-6	ASSFGGPGTGGIFDGANVLT
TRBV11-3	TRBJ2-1	ASTQGGSSYNEQF
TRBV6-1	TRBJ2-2	ASIFDRGYTGELF
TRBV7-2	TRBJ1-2	ASSRDNNYGYT
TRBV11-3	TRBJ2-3	ASSPQGSGRLLGTDTQY
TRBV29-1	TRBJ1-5	SVGTGINQPQH
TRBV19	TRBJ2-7	ASSMTGEMYEQY